This TCR beta chain was identified in a study of T cell responses to AZD1222 COVID-19 vaccine. V lost 0 bases, J lost 8 bases, and 13 bases lay in between. The CDR3 has 15 amino acids. Germline V lookup: CDR1 LGHNA, CDR2 YNFKEQ. On this clone itself: Its antigen remains unidentified.

Sequenced by immunoSEQ multiplex PCR; TCRdb stores in-frame clones only, minus some. This table has roughly 130,000 clones, over 75% appearing once. General study findings and limits: Spike-wide coverage was observed for vaccine-associated CD4 TCRs, with dominant responses at 160-218 and 743-854.

The V and J genes are TRBV4-2 and TRBJ1-4; the D is unclear. The receptor was isolated from an adult in good health. Here the sequenced sample was peripheral blood, taken on day 0 of AZD1222 vaccination. The CDR3, as DNA: TGTGCCAGCAGCCAAGAGCCAGGCAGAAGGGAAAAACTGTTTTTT. Protein product: CASSQEPGRREKLFF.